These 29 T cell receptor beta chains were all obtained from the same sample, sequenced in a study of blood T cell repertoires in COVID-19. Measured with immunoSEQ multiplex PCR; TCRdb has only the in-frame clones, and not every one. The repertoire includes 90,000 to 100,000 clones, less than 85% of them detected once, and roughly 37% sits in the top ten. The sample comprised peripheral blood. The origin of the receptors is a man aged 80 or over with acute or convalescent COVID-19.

CDR3 in amino acids: CASIGLADTQYF. In DNA form, the CDR3 reads TGTGCCAGCATCGGACTAGCCGATACGCAGTATTTT. The chain employs TRBV12-3 or TRBV12-4 and TRBJ2-3; the match to TRBD2 covers 8 bases. V lost 7 bases, J lost 6 bases, and 3 bases stayed unmatched. The CDR3 extends over 12 amino acids.

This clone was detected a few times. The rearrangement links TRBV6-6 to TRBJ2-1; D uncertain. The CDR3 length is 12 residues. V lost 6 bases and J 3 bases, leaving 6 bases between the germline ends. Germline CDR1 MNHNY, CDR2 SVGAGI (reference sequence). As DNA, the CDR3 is TGTGCCAGCAGGCTAGACTACAATGAGCAGTTCTTC. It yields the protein CASRLDYNEQFF.

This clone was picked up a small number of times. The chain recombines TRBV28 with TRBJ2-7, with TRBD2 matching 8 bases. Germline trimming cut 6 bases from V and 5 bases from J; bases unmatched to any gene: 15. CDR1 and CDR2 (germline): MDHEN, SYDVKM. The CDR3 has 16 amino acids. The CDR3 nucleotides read TGTGCCAGCAGCCGTCCCGGGACTAGATCGACCAACGAGCAGTACTTC. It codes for CASSRPGTRSTNEQYF.

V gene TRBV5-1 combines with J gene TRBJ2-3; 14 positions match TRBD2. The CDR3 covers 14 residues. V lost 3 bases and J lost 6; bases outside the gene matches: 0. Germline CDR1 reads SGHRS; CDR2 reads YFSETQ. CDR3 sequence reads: CASSWTSGGDTQYF. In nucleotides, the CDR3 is TGCGCCAGCAGCTGGACTAGCGGGGGGGATACGCAGTATTTT.

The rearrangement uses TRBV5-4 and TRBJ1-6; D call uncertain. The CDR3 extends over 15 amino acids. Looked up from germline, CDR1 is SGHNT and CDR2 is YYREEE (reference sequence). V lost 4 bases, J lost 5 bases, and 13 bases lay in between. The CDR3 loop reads CASSPRGVHNSPLHF. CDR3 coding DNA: TGTGCCAGCAGCCCGCGAGGAGTCCATAATTCACCCCTCCACTTT.

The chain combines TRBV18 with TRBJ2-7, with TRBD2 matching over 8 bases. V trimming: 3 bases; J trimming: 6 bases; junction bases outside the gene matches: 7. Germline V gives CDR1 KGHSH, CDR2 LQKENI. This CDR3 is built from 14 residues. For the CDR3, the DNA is TGTGCCAGCTCACCCCCGGGGGGGCGCGGCGAGCAGTACTTC. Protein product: CASSPPGGRGEQYF.

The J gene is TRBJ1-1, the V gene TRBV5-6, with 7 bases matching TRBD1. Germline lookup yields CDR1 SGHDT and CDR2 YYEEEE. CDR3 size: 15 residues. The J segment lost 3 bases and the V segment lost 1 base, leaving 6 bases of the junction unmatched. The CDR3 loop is CASSLLGTAYTEAFF. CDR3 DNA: TGTGCCAGCAGCTTGTTAGGGACAGCCTACACTGAAGCTTTCTTT.

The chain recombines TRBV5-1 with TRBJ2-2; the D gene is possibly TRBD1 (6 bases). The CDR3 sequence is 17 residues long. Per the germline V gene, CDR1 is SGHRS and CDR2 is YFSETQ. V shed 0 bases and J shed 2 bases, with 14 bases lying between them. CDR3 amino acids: CASSLAKDSFNTGELFF. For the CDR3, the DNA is TGCGCCAGCAGCTTGGCCAAGGACAGCTTCAACACCGGGGAGCTGTTTTTT.

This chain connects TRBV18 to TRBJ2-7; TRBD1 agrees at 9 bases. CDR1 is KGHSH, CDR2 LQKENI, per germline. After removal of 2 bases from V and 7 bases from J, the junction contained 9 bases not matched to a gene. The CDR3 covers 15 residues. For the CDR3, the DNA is TGTGCCAGCTCACCAAGGACAGGGGCCCAGGGGGAGCAGTACTTC. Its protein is CASSPRTGAQGEQYF.

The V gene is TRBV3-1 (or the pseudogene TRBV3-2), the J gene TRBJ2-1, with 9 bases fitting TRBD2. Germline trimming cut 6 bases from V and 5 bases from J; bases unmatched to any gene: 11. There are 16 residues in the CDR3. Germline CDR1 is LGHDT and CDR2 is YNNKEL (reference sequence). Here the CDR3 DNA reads TGTGCCAGCAGTCCCTATAGCGGGAGCCAAAACAATGAGCAGTTCTTC. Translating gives CASSPYSGSQNNEQFF.

DNA of the CDR3: TGTGCCAGTAGTATCCCCGGGGAGTCCTACGAGCAGTACTTC. It translates to CASSIPGESYEQYF. The rearrangement links TRBV19 to TRBJ2-7, with a weak D call TRBD2 (5 bases). Germline CDR1 reads LNHDA; CDR2 reads SQIVND (reference sequence). Trimming left V 3 bases short and J 1 base short, with 10 bases between. The CDR3 is 14 residues long.

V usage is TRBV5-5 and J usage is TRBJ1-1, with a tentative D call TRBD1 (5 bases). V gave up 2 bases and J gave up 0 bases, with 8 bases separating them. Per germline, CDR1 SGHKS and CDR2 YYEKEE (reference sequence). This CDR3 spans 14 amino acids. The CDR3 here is CASSLPGLNTEAFF. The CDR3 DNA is TGTGCCAGCAGCTTACCAGGGTTGAACACTGAAGCTTTCTTT.

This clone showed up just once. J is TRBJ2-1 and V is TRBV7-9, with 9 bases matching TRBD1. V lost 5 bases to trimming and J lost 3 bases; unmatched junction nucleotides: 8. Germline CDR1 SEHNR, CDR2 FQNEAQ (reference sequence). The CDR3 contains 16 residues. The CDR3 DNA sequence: TGTGCCAGCAGCAACCGACAGGGGGAGGGCTACAATGAGCAGTTCTTC. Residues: CASSNRQGEGYNEQFF.

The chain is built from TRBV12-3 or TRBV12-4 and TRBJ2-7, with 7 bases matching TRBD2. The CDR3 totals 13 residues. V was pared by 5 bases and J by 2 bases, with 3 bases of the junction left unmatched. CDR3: CASSLLATYEQYF. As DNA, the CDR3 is TGTGCCAGCAGTCTACTAGCGACCTACGAGCAGTACTTC.

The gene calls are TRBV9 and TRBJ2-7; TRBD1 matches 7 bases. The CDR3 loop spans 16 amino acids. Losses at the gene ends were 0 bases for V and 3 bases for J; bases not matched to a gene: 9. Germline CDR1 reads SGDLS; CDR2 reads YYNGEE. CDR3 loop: CASSVGTPGQSYEQYF. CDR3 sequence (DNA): TGTGCCAGCAGCGTAGGAACGCCGGGACAGAGCTACGAGCAGTACTTC.

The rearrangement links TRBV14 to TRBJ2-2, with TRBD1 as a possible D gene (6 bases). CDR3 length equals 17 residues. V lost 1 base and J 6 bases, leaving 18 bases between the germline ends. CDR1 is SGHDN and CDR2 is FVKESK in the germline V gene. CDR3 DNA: TGTGCCAGCAGCCAAGCCAAAACAGGGAGCGACCCCGGGGAGCTGTTTTTT. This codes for CASSQAKTGSDPGELFF.

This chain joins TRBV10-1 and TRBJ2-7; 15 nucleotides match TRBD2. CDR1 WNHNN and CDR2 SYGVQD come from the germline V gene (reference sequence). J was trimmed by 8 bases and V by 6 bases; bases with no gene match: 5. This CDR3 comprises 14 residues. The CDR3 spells CASSMGLAGGKQYF. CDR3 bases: TGCGCCAGCAGCATGGGACTAGCGGGAGGAAAGCAGTACTTC.

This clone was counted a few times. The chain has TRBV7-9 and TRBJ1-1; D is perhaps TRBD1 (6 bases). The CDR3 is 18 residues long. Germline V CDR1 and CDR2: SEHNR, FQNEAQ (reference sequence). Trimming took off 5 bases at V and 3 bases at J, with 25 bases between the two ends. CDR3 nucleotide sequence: TGTGCCAGCAGCGCGCTTGGTTTAACAGGGACCCGTTACACTGAAGCTTTCTTT. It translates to CASSALGLTGTRYTEAFF. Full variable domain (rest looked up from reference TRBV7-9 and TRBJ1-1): DTGVSQNPRHKITKRGQNVTFRCDPISEHNRLYWYRQTLGQGPEFLTYFQNEAQLEKSRLLSDRFSAERPKGSFSTLEIQRTEQGDSAMYLCASSALGLTGTRYTEAFFGQGTRLTVV.

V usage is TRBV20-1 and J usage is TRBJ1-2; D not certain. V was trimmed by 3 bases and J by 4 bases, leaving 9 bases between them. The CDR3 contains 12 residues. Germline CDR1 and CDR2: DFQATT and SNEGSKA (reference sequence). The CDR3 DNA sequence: TGCAGTGCTAGTCAGGAATCCTATGGCTACACCTTC. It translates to CSASQESYGYTF.

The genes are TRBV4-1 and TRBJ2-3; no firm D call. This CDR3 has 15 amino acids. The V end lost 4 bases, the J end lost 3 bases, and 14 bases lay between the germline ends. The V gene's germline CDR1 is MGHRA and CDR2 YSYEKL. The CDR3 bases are TGCGCCAGCAGCCTACCAATCCAGAAGACAGATACGCAGTATTTT. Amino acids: CASSLPIQKTDTQYF.

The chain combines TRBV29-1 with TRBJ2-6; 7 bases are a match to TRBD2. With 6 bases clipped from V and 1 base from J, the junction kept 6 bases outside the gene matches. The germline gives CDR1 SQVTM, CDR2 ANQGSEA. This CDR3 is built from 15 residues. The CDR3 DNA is TGCAGCGTCGACGACGGGAGGTCTGGGGCCAACGTCCTGACTTTC. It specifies CSVDDGRSGANVLTF.

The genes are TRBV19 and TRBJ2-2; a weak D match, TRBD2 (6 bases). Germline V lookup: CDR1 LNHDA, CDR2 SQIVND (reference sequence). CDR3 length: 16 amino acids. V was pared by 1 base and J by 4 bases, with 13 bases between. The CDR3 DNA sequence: TGTGCCAGTAGTATAGTGGGGGGTGTACTCACCGGGGAGCTGTTTTTT. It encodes CASSIVGGVLTGELFF.

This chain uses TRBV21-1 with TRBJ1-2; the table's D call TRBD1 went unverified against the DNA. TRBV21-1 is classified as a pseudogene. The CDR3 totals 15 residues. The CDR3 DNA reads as TGTGCCAGCAGCAAAGAAGTCCGGGACAGGGATGGCTACACCTTC. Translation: CASSKEVRDRDGYTF.

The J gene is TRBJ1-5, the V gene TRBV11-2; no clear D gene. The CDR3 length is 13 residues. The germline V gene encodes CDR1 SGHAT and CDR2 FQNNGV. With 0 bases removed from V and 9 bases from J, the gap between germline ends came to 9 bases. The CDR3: CASSLDPRGPQHF. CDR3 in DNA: TGTGCCAGCAGCTTAGACCCCAGAGGGCCCCAGCATTTT.

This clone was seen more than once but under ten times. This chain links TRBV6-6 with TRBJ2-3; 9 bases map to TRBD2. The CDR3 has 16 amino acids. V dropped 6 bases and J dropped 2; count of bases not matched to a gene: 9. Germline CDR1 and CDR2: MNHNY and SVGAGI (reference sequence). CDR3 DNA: TGTGCCAGCAGGTTCGGGACTAGCCTTGACACAGATACGCAGTATTTT. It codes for CASRFGTSLDTDTQYF.

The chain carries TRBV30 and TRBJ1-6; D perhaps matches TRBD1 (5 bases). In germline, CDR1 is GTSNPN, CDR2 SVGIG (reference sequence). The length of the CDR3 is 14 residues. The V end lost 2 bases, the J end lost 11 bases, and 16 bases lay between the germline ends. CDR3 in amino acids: CAWSPGGDRTPLHF. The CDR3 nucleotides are TGTGCCTGGAGTCCCGGGGGGGATAGAACACCCCTCCACTTT.

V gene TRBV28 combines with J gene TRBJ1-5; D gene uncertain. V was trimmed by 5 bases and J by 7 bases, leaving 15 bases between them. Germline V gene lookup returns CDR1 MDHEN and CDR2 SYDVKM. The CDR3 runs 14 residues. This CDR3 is CASSPHMVFQPQHF. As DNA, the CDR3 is TGTGCCAGCAGTCCCCACATGGTCTTCCAGCCCCAGCATTTT.

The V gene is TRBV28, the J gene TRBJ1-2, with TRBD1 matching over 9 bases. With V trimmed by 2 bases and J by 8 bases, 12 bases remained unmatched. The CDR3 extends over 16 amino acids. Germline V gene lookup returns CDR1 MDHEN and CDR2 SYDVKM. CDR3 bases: TGTGCCAGCAGTTTAATAGCCCGCACAGGGGGCCGAGGCTACACCTTC. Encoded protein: CASSLIARTGGRGYTF.

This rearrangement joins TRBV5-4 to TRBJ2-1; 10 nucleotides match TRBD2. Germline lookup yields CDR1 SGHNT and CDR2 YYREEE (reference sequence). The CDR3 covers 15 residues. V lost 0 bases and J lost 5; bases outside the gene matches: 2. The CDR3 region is CASSLGTSGHNEQFF. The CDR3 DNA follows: TGTGCCAGCAGCTTGGGGACTAGCGGCCACAATGAGCAGTTCTTC.